Listed here are 14 T cell receptor beta chains from one sample, sequenced in a study of graft-versus-host responses after intestinal transplantation. TCRdb's copy holds only in-frame clones and misses some; the assay was immunoSEQ multiplex PCR. Among just over 70,000 clones listed, over 75% were seen once. These TCRs are of unknown antigen specificity. The starting material was unstimulated CD4+ T cells sorted from spleen or lymph node cells, obtained before transplant. Source of these receptors: a human donor who was the organ donor for an intestinal transplant.

The V gene is TRBV18, the J gene TRBJ1-2; 11 bases agree with TRBD1. The V gene end was trimmed by 6 bases and the J gene end by 8 bases; junction bases not matched to a gene: 8. The CDR3 loop spans 14 amino acids. CDR1 and CDR2 (germline): KGHSH, LQKENI. DNA of the CDR3: TGTGCCAGCTCCACTGGACAGGGGGCGTTAGGCTACACCTTC. Amino acid sequence: CASSTGQGALGYTF.

This sequence joins TRBV6-5 and TRBJ2-1; 9 bases are shared with TRBD1. Germline V gene sequence: CDR1 MNHEY, CDR2 SVGAGI. With 8 bases clipped from V and 12 bases from J, the junction kept 5 bases outside the gene matches. The CDR3 spans 11 residues. CDR3 DNA sequence: TGTGCCAGCGGACAGGGGCTAACGCAGTTCTTC. Its translation is CASGQGLTQFF.

The chain links TRBV4-2 to TRBJ2-6; possibly TRBD2 for D (5 bases). The CDR3 totals 16 residues. Germline lookup yields CDR1 LGHNA and CDR2 YNFKEQ. V was trimmed by 0 bases and J by 0 bases, leaving 6 bases between them. CDR3 DNA: TGTGCCAGCAGCCAAGATCGGGGCTCTGGGGCCAACGTCCTGACTTTC. This sequence encodes CASSQDRGSGANVLTF.

The chain joins TRBV5-4 to TRBJ2-5; 13 nucleotides match TRBD2. The junction had 5 bases not matched to a gene; V was cut back by 0 bases and J by 3 bases. Germline CDR1 reads SGHNT; CDR2 reads YYREEE (reference sequence). The CDR3 loop spans 17 amino acids. CDR3 loop: CASSLAIGTSGEETQYF. CDR3 nucleotide sequence: TGTGCCAGCAGCTTGGCCATCGGGACTAGCGGGGAAGAGACCCAGTACTTC.

The J gene is TRBJ1-1, the V gene TRBV19, with D possibly matching TRBD1 (6 bases). Trimming cost V 6 bases and J 0 bases, with 14 bases left between them. The CDR3 is 15 residues long. Germline V CDR1 and CDR2: LNHDA, SQIVND (reference sequence). The CDR3 is CASSLTGPMNTEAFF. In DNA, the CDR3 is TGTGCCAGTAGCCTAACAGGGCCCATGAACACTGAAGCTTTCTTT. The full variable domain, in which reference TRBV19 and TRBJ1-1 provide the parts outside the CDR3, is DGGITQSPKYLFRKEGQNVTLSCEQNLNHDAMYWYRQDPGQGLRLIYYSQIVNDFQKGDIAEGYSVSREKKESFPLTVTSAQKNPTAFYLCASSLTGPMNTEAFFGQGTRLTVV.

The chain couples TRBV6-1 to TRBJ2-3; D might be TRBD1 (6 bases). Trimming took 2 bases from V and 1 from J, leaving 10 bases between them. The CDR3 covers 15 residues. Germline assignment: CDR1 MNHNS and CDR2 SASEGT. The CDR3 here is CASSESGVRTDTQYF. In DNA, the CDR3 is TGTGCCAGCAGTGAATCAGGGGTTCGCACAGATACGCAGTATTTT.

The rearrangement uses TRBV9 and TRBJ2-1; 8 bases fit TRBD2. Germline CDR1 SGDLS, CDR2 YYNGEE. The ends lost 0 bases at V and 5 bases at J; junction bases unmatched: 16. The length of the CDR3 is 19 residues. The CDR3 region has the DNA TGTGCCAGCAGCGTAGCTTTGGGGGCAGCGGGAGTCCTTAACAATGAGCAGTTCTTC. Protein: CASSVALGAAGVLNNEQFF.

Of note for this clone: The junction shows a germline mismatch at one end, possibly a read error. The chain links TRBV29-1 to TRBJ1-2; TRBD1 might be the D (5 bases). The length of the CDR3 is 11 residues. Germline CDR1 and CDR2: SQVTM and ANQGSEA. In DNA form, the CDR3 reads TGTCGAATTACAGGATACTATGGCTACACCTTC. This sequence encodes CRITGYYGYTF.

The chain has TRBV28 and TRBJ2-2, with 7 bases aligning to TRBD1. The CDR3 contains 18 residues. Germline V CDR1 and CDR2: MDHEN, SYDVKM. J gave up 0 bases and V 2 bases, and 9 bases lay outside the gene matches. CDR3 DNA: TGTGCCAGCAGTTTAAAGTTGTGGACAGGCGCGAACACCGGGGAGCTGTTTTTT. Its protein is CASSLKLWTGANTGELFF.

The chain recombines TRBV6-6 with TRBJ2-2; TRBD1 matches at 7 bases. CDR1 is MNHNY and CDR2 is SVGAGI in the germline V gene (reference sequence). The V segment lost 6 bases and the J segment 2 bases; nucleotides outside the gene matches: 9. This CDR3 has 16 residues. CDR3 residues: CASRIIGGTNTGELFF. DNA of the CDR3: TGTGCCAGCAGAATCATAGGGGGCACCAACACCGGGGAGCTGTTTTTT.

The chain employs TRBV18 and TRBJ2-5; 8 bases line up with TRBD2. CDR1 KGHSH and CDR2 LQKENI come from the germline V gene. Trimming took 5 bases from V and 1 from J; bases not matched to a gene: 9. This CDR3 is 16 amino acids long. This chain's CDR3 is CASSASDGGVQETQYF. DNA for the CDR3: TGTGCCAGCTCAGCCTCTGACGGGGGGGTCCAAGAGACCCAGTACTTC.

The chain couples TRBV28 to TRBJ1-5, with unresolved D. V was cut by 3 bases and J by 1 base, with 16 bases left in between. The CDR3 spans 17 residues. The germline CDR1 and CDR2 sequences are MDHEN and SYDVKM. CDR3 amino acids: CASSFRAGRQSNQPQHF. The CDR3 DNA follows: TGTGCCAGCAGTTTCCGCGCAGGTAGGCAGAGCAATCAGCCCCAGCATTTT.

CDR3 residues: CASRGTGFAETQYF. The CDR3 DNA sequence: TGTGCCAGCAGAGGGACAGGGTTCGCGGAGACCCAGTACTTC. The chain has TRBV6-5 and TRBJ2-5, with TRBD1 matching 9 bases. CDR1 MNHEY and CDR2 SVGAGI come from the germline V gene. The CDR3 runs 14 residues. V shed 6 bases, J shed 5 bases, and the junction held 7 bases outside the gene matches.

This rearrangement joins TRBV6-5 to TRBJ1-2, with 8 bases identical to TRBD1. Trimming cost V 6 bases and J 4 bases; bases outside gene matches: 4. This CDR3 contains 13 residues. Germline V gene sequence: CDR1 MNHEY, CDR2 SVGAGI. The CDR3 here is CASRMTGAYGYTF. CDR3 sequence (DNA): TGTGCCAGCAGGATGACAGGGGCCTATGGCTACACCTTC.